This note documents a single TCR beta chain sequence. The antigen remains unidentified. The J segment lost 6 bases and the V segment lost 6 bases, leaving 2 bases of the junction unmatched. Germline CDR1 and CDR2: ENHRY and SYGVKD. The CDR3 has 12 residues. The library tagged each cDNA molecule with unique molecular identifiers. TCRdb redid the calling of the RACE reads with MiXCR, one entry per CDR3 protein. In the table there are roughly 150,000 distinct CDR3 sequences, roughly 25% of which are singletons. The sample is drawn from a study of human T cells and chemical hapten exposure. Study conclusions and caveats: Higher patch test scores went with higher counts of PT1 expanded TCRs. With DPC sensitization, TCRs exceeding 1 in 1000 frequency showed no change.

The time point: patch test 3, about 24 weeks after DPC sensitization. Treatment specified: therapeutic diphenylcyclopropenone sensitization with weekly scalp DPC. The clonotype originates from a young woman with alopecia areata. Some clones in this sample may be carry-over from other donors' samples. This sequence joins TRBV10-3 and TRBJ2-1, with 7 bases fitting TRBD2. Sequenced here: whole blood, sampled in connection with sensitization to the hapten diphenylcyclopropenone (DPC). The CDR3 region has the DNA TGTGCCATCAGCTCTAGCGGCAATGAGCAGTTCTTC. Its translation is CAISSSGNEQFF.